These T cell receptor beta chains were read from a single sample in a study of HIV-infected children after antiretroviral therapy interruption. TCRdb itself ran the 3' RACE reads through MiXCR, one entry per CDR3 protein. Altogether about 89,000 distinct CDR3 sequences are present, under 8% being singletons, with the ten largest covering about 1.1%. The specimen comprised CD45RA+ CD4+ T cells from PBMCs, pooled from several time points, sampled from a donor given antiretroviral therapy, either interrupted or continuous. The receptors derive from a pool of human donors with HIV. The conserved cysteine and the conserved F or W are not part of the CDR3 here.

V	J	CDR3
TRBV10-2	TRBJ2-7	ASMSPEYEQY
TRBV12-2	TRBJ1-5	DGEGSQPQH
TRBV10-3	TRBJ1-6	AISESKSQGRSNNSPLH
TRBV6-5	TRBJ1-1	ASRVTVNTEAF
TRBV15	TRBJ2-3	ATSGDSDTQY
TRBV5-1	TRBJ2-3	ASSLRTPPIGTDTQY
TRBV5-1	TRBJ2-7	ASSLYLAEANYEQY
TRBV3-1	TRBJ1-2	ASSQGSWGQDRIYGYT
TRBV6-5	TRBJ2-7	ASRPSGGLRTGEQY
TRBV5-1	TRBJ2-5	ASSLDVGGEETQY
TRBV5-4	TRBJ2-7	ASSLTTSYEQY
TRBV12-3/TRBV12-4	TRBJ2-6	ASSWGRVGTGANVLT
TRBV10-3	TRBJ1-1	AISGQVNTEAF
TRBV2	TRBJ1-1	ASQYQMNTEAF
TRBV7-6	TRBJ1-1	ASSEGGVEAF
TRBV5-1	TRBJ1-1	ASSLVASMNTEAF
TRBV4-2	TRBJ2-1	ASSQETRGVNEQF
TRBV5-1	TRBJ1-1	ASREIPMNTEAF
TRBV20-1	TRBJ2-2	SARLRASNTGELF
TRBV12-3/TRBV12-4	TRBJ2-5	ASSVLETQY
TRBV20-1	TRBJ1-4	SVIAGTNEKLF
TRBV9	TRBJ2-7	ASSEVLGTGEQY
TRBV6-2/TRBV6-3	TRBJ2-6	ASSYSGSGANVLT
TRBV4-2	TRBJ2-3	ASSPPIGNTDTQY
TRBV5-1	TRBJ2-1	ASSLGAGVNEQF
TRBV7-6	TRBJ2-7	ASSLELAGGPVEQY
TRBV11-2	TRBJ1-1	ASSSVRGRFTEAF
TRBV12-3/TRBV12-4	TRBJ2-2	ASRTRQGTNTGELF
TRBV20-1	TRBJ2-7	SAPRGGAAYEQY
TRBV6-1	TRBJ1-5	ASSESGQPQH
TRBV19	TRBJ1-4	ASSNGREKLF
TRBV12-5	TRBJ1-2	ASGLSAGMDGYT
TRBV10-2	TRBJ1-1	ASSNPTGLMNTEAF
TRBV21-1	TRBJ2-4	ATSSGDGRNIQY
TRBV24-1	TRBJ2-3	ATSDPGTGTDTQY
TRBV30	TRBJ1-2	AWNRGQAGYT
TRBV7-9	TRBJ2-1	ASSLSGSTYNEQF
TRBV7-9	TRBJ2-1	ASSQGDRGNLDEQF
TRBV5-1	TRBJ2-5	ASSLGPERAEETQY
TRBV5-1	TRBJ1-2	ASRHDVKGRDVQ
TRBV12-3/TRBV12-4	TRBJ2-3	ASSFGGTDVFAQY
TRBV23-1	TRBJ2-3	ASSQSTGPGDLFDTQY
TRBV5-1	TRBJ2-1	ASSLEGQGVYEQF
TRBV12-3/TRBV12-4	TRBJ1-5	ASSLTGTLSNQPQH
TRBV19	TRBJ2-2	ASSSGGGELF
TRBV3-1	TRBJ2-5	ASIDGGAGVIQTQY
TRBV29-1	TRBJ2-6	SVGPPVSGANVLT
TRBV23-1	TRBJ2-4	ASSQDDSVKNIQY
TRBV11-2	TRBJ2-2	ASSSSSGGNTGELF
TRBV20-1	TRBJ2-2	SARGSGLAGGPGELF
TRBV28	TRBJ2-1	ASSNLQVTNEQF
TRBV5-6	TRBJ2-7	ASSEGQGRSEQY
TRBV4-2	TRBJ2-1	ASSQDGTSDNEQF
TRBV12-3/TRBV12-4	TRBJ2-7	ASSLLSYRSPYEQY
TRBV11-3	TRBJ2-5	ASSARRLEQETQY
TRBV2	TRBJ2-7	ASSVIEQY
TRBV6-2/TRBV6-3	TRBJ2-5	ASRLQGTVQETQY
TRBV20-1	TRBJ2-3	SAIRGGRTDTQY